This T cell receptor beta chain appears in the sequencing data of a study of cytomegalovirus exposure and HLA in healthy donors. Points from the study as a whole: Presence/absence analyses supposed approximately even sequencing depth among donors. What was likely a sequencing artifact was a cluster of highly shared sequence variants. It was confirmed in vitro that a few of the CMV-associated chains were specific for CMV antigens.

Concerning this clone: Its specificity is not known.

Germline CDR1 reads SGHKS; CDR2 reads YYEKEE (reference sequence). Trimming cost V 2 bases and J 0 bases, with 5 bases left between them. The CDR3 totals 13 residues. The PCR ran on 60 Vbeta and 13 Jbeta primers. Libraries were prepared by immunoSEQ multiplex PCR; TCRdb keeps only in-frame clonotypes and omits some of them. The sample lists about 130,000 clones, 70% to 85% occurring once. The receptor was isolated from a man between 40 and 49 years old in good health and CMV-seropositive. Sequencing used PBMCs. This chain joins TRBV5-5 and TRBJ1-2; D not resolved. CDR3 sequence (DNA): TGTGCCAGCAGCTTAACAGCTAACTATGGCTACACCTTC. It translates to CASSLTANYGYTF.